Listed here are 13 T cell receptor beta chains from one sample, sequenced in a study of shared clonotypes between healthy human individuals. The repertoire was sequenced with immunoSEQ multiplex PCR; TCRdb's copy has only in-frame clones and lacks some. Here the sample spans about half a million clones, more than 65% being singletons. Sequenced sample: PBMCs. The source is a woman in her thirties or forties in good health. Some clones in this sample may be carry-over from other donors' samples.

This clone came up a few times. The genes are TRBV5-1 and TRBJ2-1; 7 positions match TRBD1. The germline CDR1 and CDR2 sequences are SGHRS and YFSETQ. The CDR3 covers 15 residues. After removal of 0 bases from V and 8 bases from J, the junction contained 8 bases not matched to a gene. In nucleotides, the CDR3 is TGCGCCAGCAGCTTGGCCCTTTTAAGGGGGCATGAGCAGTTCTTC. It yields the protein CASSLALLRGHEQFF.

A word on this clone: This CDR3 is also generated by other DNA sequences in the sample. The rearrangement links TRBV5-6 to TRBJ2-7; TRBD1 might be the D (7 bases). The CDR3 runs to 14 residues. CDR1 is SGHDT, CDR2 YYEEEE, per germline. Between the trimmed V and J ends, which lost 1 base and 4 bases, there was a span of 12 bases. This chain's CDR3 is CASSLSGGRYEQYF. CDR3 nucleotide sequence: TGTGCCAGCAGCTTGTCAGGGGGGCGGTACGAGCAGTACTTC.

The CDR3 sequence: CSVEGLATYNEQFF. The CDR3 nucleotides are TGCAGCGTTGAGGGACTAGCGACCTACAATGAGCAGTTCTTC. The rearrangement joins TRBV29-1 to TRBJ2-1; 10 nucleotides agree with TRBD2. Germline V CDR1 and CDR2: SQVTM, ANQGSEA. V was pared by 3 bases and J by 2 bases, with 1 base of the junction left unmatched. The CDR3 runs to 14 residues.

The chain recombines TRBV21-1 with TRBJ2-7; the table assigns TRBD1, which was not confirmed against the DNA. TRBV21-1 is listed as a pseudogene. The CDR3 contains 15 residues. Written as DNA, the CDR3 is TGTGCCAGCAGGAACCACCGGGACAGGGTGAGGGAGCAGTACTTC. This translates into CASRNHRDRVREQYF.

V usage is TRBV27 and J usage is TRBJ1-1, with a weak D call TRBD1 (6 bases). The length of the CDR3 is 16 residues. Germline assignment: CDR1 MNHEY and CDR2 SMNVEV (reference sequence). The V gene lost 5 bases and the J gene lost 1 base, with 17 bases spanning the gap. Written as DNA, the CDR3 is TGTGCCAGCAGTCCTATAGACAGGCGGGGGAACACTGAAGCTTTCTTT. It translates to CASSPIDRRGNTEAFF.

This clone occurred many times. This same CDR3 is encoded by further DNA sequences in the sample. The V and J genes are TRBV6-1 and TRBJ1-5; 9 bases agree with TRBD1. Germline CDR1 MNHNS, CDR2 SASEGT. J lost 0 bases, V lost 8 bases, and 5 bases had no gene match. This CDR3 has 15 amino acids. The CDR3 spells CASGRGQGSNQPQHF. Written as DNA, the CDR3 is TGTGCCAGCGGGAGGGGACAGGGTAGCAATCAGCCCCAGCATTTT.

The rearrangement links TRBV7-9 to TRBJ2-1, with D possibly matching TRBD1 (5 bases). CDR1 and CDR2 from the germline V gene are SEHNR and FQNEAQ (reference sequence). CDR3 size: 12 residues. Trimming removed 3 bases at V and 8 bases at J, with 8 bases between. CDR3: CASSFQGYEQFF. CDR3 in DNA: TGTGCCAGCAGCTTCCAGGGTTATGAGCAGTTCTTC.

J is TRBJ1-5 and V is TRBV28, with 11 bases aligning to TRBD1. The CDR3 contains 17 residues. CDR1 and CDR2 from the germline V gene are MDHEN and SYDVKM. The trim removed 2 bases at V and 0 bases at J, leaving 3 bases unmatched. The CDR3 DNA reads TGTGCCAGCAGTTTAGGACAGGGGGCGCGTAGCAATCAGCCCCAGCATTTT. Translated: CASSLGQGARSNQPQHF.

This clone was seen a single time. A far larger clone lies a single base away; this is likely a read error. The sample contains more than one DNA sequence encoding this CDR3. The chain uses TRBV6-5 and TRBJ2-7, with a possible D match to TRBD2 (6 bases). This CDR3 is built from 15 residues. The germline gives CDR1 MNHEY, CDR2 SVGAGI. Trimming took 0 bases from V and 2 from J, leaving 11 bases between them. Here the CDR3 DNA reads TGTGCCAGCAGTTACTCTGAGACGGGAGCCTACGAGCAGTACTTC. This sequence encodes CASSYSETGAYEQYF.

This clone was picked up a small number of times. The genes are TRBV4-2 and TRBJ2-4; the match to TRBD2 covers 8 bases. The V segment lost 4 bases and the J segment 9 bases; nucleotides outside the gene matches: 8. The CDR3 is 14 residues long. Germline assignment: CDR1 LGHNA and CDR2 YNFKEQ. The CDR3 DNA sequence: TGTGCCAGCAGCCCCCGGACTAGCTTCGGCATTCAGTACTTC. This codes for CASSPRTSFGIQYF.

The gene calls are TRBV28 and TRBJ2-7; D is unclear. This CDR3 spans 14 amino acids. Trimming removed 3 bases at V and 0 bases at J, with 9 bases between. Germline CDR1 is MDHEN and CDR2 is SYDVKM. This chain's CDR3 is CASSFTGLSYEQYF. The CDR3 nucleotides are TGTGCCAGCAGTTTTACGGGCCTCTCCTACGAGCAGTACTTC.

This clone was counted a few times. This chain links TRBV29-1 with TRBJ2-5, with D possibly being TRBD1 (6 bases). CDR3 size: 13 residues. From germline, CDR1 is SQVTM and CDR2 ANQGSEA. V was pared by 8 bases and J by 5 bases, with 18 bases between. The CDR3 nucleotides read TGCAGCTCTGAATCCGACAGGACCGAGACCCAGTACTTC. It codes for CSSESDRTETQYF.

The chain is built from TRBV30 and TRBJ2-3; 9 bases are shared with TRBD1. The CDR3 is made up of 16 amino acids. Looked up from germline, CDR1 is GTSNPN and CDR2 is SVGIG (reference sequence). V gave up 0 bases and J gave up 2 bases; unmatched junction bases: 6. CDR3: CAWSVRTGAFTDTQYF. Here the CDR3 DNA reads TGTGCCTGGAGTGTCCGGACAGGGGCGTTCACAGATACGCAGTATTTT.